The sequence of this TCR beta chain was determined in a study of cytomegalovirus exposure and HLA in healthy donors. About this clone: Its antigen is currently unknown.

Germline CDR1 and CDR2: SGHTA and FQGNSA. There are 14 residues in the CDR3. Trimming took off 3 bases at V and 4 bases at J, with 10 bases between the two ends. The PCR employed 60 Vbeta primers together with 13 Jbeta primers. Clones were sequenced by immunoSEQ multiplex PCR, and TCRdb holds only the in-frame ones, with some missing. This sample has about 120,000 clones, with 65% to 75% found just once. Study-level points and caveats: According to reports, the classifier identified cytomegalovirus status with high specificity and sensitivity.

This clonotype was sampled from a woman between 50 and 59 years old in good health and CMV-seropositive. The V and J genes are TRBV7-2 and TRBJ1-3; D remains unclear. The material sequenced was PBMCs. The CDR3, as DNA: TGTGCCAGCAGCTTCACATACGGGGGAAACACCATATATTTT. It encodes CASSFTYGGNTIYF.